The 27 T cell receptor beta chains in this list originate from one sample, sequenced in a study of blood T cell repertoires in COVID-19 (TCRdb year 2020). Library preparation employed the immunoSEQ multiplex PCR assay. The table comes from immuneACCESS by way of TCRdb, which keeps in-frame sequences with V and J called. Part of the clones is missing from these tables; in studies checked, under half for an unresolved V gene and the rest for unknown reasons. The sample table holds tens of thousands of clones, of which approximately 84% were seen once. The ten largest clones represent around 27% of the sample. Source material: peripheral blood. These receptors came from a human donor in a cohort sampled during active COVID-19.

The chain couples TRBV10-3 to TRBJ2-5; no definite D call. V was shortened by 0 bases and J by 4 bases, with 6 bases between the two germline ends. Germline V lookup: CDR1 ENHRY, CDR2 SYGVKD. The CDR3 loop spans 13 amino acids. The CDR3 DNA is TGTGCCATCAGTGAGTCCCCATTAGAGACCCAGTACTTC. This sequence encodes CAISESPLETQYF.

The chain recombines TRBV19 with TRBJ1-5; 9 nucleotides match TRBD1. This CDR3 comprises 16 residues. Losses at the gene ends were 3 bases for V and 1 base for J; bases not matched to a gene: 4. The V gene's germline CDR1 is LNHDA and CDR2 SQIVND (reference sequence). For the CDR3, the DNA is TGTGCCAGTAGTATCGGGACAGGGCTGAGCAATCAGCCCCAGCATTTT. Translated, it gives CASSIGTGLSNQPQHF.

The V call is TRBV29-1, the J call TRBJ1-3; the D gene is possibly TRBD1 (6 bases). Germline-derived CDR1 and CDR2 are SQVTM and ANQGSEA. The CDR3 length is 14 residues. Trimming shortened V by 4 bases and J by 2 bases, and 12 bases separated the two germline ends. The CDR3 loop is CSVVVGAAGNTIYF. The CDR3 DNA reads as TGCAGCGTTGTGGTGGGGGCAGCTGGAAACACCATATATTTT.

V gene TRBV4-3 combines with J gene TRBJ2-2, with 13 bases that match TRBD2. This CDR3 has 17 amino acids. The V gene's germline CDR1 is LGHNA and CDR2 YSLEER. With V trimmed by 0 bases and J by 6 bases, 4 bases remained unmatched. The CDR3, as DNA: TGCGCCAGCAGCCAAGATCCGACTAGCGGGGGGCCCGGGGAGCTGTTTTTT. Residues: CASSQDPTSGGPGELFF.

V and J are TRBV27 and TRBJ2-5, with TRBD1 as a possible D gene (6 bases). This CDR3 spans 14 amino acids. V shed 3 bases and J shed 1 base, with 9 bases lying between them. Germline CDR1 and CDR2: MNHEY and SMNVEV (reference sequence). CDR3 protein: CASSLDSLQETQYF. For the CDR3, the DNA is TGTGCCAGCAGTTTGGACAGCCTCCAAGAGACCCAGTACTTC.

This rearrangement joins TRBV7-8 to TRBJ1-5, with 8 bases aligning to TRBD1. The CDR3 runs to 15 residues. CDR1 is SGHVS, CDR2 FQNEAQ, per germline. V was clipped by 1 base and J by 6 bases; unmatched bases: 5. Written as DNA, the CDR3 is TGTGCCAGCAGCTTAGGGGGACAGGAGGGTCAGCCCCAGCATTTT. It codes for CASSLGGQEGQPQHF.

The chain is built from TRBV18 and TRBJ2-2; 7 bases match TRBD1. V was pared by 2 bases and J by 2 bases, with 2 bases of the junction left unmatched. Germline lookup yields CDR1 KGHSH and CDR2 LQKENI. The length of the CDR3 is 15 residues. As DNA, the CDR3 is TGTGCCAGCTCACCAGGGACAGTAAACACCGGGGAGCTGTTTTTT. It yields the protein CASSPGTVNTGELFF.

V gene TRBV6-5 combines with J gene TRBJ2-5; D may be TRBD1 (5 bases). The CDR3 loop spans 13 amino acids. The V and J ends lost 6 bases and 6 bases respectively, with 14 bases between them. Germline V gene data show CDR1 as MNHEY and CDR2 as SVGAGI. This CDR3 reads CASRRGWDKTQYF. The CDR3 region has the DNA TGTGCCAGCAGAAGGGGTTGGGATAAGACCCAGTACTTC.

This sequence joins TRBV27 and TRBJ1-1; TRBD1 is a possible D gene (6 bases). This CDR3 comprises 16 residues. CDR1 and CDR2 (germline): MNHEY, SMNVEV (reference sequence). Trimming removed 5 bases from V and 0 bases from J, with 16 bases in between. CDR3 sequence (DNA): TGTGCCAGCAGTAAATACCGGACAGAGGTGAACACTGAAGCTTTCTTT. Translating gives CASSKYRTEVNTEAFF.

This chain's CDR3 is CASSPDRGETQYF. For the CDR3, the DNA is TGCGCCAGCAGCCCGGACAGGGGTGAGACCCAGTACTTC. The rearrangement links TRBV5-1 to TRBJ2-5; 9 bases agree with TRBD1. Per germline, CDR1 SGHRS and CDR2 YFSETQ. The CDR3 extends over 13 amino acids. V was clipped by 4 bases and J by 5 bases; unmatched bases: 3. Complete variable domain (other parts from reference TRBV5-1 and TRBJ2-5): KAGVTQTPRYLIKTRGQQVTLSCSPISGHRSVSWYQQTPGQGLQFLFEYFSETQRNKGNFPGRFSGRQFSNSRSEMNVSTLELGDSALYLCASSPDRGETQYFGPGTRLLVL.

The rearrangement joins TRBV10-1 to TRBJ2-7, with 11 positions matching TRBD2. The ends lost 7 bases at V and 6 bases at J; junction bases unmatched: 14. Per germline, CDR1 WNHNN and CDR2 SYGVQD (reference sequence). The CDR3 consists of 16 residues. CDR3 bases: TGCGCCAGCACCTCACGAACCCCGGGACTAGCGGCCGAGCAGTACTTC. This encodes CASTSRTPGLAAEQYF.

The chain is built from TRBV29-1 and TRBJ2-3; tentative D call: TRBD2 (5 bases). V was pared by 4 bases and J by 5 bases, with 10 bases between. Germline V gives CDR1 SQVTM, CDR2 ANQGSEA. The CDR3 covers 12 residues. CDR3 nucleotides: TGCAGCGTTGCCCCGGCGGGAGATACGCAGTATTTT. Its protein product is CSVAPAGDTQYF.

The CDR3 DNA follows: TGTGCCAGCAGCCCGGAGGGCAGCTATGGCTACACCTTC. Protein product: CASSPEGSYGYTF. The rearrangement uses TRBV7-3 and TRBJ1-2; D gene uncertain. Germline CDR1 is SGHTA and CDR2 is FQGTGA. V lost 5 bases, J lost 4 bases, and 11 bases lay in between. The CDR3 has 13 residues.

The chain links TRBV10-3 to TRBJ2-5; 15 bases map to TRBD2. The CDR3 loop spans 14 amino acids. Trimming removed 10 bases from V and 3 bases from J; junction bases left unmatched: 3. Germline V gives CDR1 ENHRY, CDR2 SYGVKD. In nucleotides, the CDR3 is TGTGCCAGCGGGACTAGCGGGGGGAAAGAGACCCAGTACTTC. Amino acid sequence: CASGTSGGKETQYF.

The chain combines TRBV18 with TRBJ2-7; tentative D call: TRBD1 (6 bases). Germline V lookup: CDR1 KGHSH, CDR2 LQKENI. V was shortened by 2 bases and J by 0 bases, with 8 bases between the two germline ends. The CDR3 runs to 14 residues. CDR3 residues: CASSPRDTSYEQYF. The CDR3 DNA reads as TGTGCCAGCTCACCAAGGGACACCTCCTACGAGCAGTACTTC.

The chain employs TRBV19 and TRBJ1-1, with D tentatively TRBD1 (5 bases). Germline assignment: CDR1 LNHDA and CDR2 SQIVND (reference sequence). The CDR3 sequence is 15 residues long. V was cut by 2 bases and J by 1 base, with 11 bases left in between. Written as DNA, the CDR3 is TGTGCCAGTAGTATATCAGAAACAGGGAACACTGAAGCTTTCTTT. Its translation: CASSISETGNTEAFF. The whole variable domain, remainder taken from reference TRBV19 and TRBJ1-1, is DGGITQSPKYLFRKEGQNVTLSCEQNLNHDAMYWYRQDPGQGLRLIYYSQIVNDFQKGDIAEGYSVSREKKESFPLTVTSAQKNPTAFYLCASSISETGNTEAFFGQGTRLTVV.

This clone was counted only a few times. The chain recombines TRBV6-5 with TRBJ1-5; the match to TRBD1 covers 8 bases. V gave up 6 bases and J gave up 7 bases; unmatched junction bases: 2. Germline V gives CDR1 MNHEY, CDR2 SVGAGI. The CDR3 loop spans 12 amino acids. In DNA form, the CDR3 reads TGTGCCAGCAGGACAGGGGACCAGCCCCAGCATTTT. Its translation: CASRTGDQPQHF.

The chain couples TRBV20-1 to TRBJ2-5; a possible D gene is TRBD1 (6 bases). CDR1 and CDR2 from the germline V gene are DFQATT and SNEGSKA (reference sequence). Trimming took 3 bases from V and 2 from J, leaving 7 bases between them. CDR3 length: 12 amino acids. CDR3: CSASGQQETQYF. The DNA of the CDR3 is TGCAGTGCTAGTGGACAGCAAGAGACCCAGTACTTC.

The chain combines TRBV28 with TRBJ2-7; 8 positions match TRBD1. The J segment lost 3 bases and the V segment lost 7 bases, leaving 14 bases of the junction unmatched. This CDR3 is 16 amino acids long. Germline values: CDR1 MDHEN, CDR2 SYDVKM. The CDR3 region has the DNA TGTGCCAGCAACCCTCCCCGGACAGGGATTTTCTACGAGCAGTACTTC. Protein: CASNPPRTGIFYEQYF. The full variable domain, rest sourced from reference TRBV28 and TRBJ2-7, is DVKVTQSSRYLVKRTGEKVFLECVQDMDHENMFWYRQDPGLGLRLIYFSYDVKMKEKGDIPEGYSVSREKKERFSLILESASTNQTSMYLCASNPPRTGIFYEQYFGPGTRLTVT.

The chain joins TRBV6-5 to TRBJ1-1; possible D gene TRBD1, 6 bases. V was pared by 8 bases and J by 7 bases, with 23 bases between. The length of the CDR3 is 15 residues. Germline-derived CDR1 and CDR2 are MNHEY and SVGAGI. CDR3 bases: TGTGCCAGCTACCTGACTGGACAGACCAACGGTGAAGCTTTCTTT. It codes for CASYLTGQTNGEAFF.

V usage is TRBV28 and J usage is TRBJ1-1; D gene unclear. This CDR3 contains 13 residues. CDR1 is MDHEN, CDR2 SYDVKM, per germline. With 6 bases removed from V and 2 bases from J, the gap between germline ends came to 10 bases. The CDR3 is CASRRLLNTEAFF. CDR3 bases: TGTGCCAGCAGGAGACTCCTTAACACTGAAGCTTTCTTT.

The CDR3 nucleotides read TGTGCCAGCAGTTTTGTAGGGGGCAATCAGCCCCAGCATTTT. Translated, it gives CASSFVGGNQPQHF. The chain recombines TRBV28 with TRBJ1-5; perhaps TRBD1 as D (5 bases). The CDR3 extends over 14 amino acids. CDR1 is MDHEN, CDR2 SYDVKM, per germline. The ends were cut back, 3 bases at V and 2 bases at J, with 8 bases in the middle.

The chain combines TRBV5-1 with TRBJ1-4; D gene unclear. The CDR3 spans 13 residues. Per the germline V gene, CDR1 is SGHRS and CDR2 is YFSETQ. V was clipped by 0 bases and J by 7 bases, with 7 bases between them. In nucleotides, the CDR3 is TGCGCCAGCAGCTTGGGGGAGGCTGAAAAACTGTTTTTT. Protein product: CASSLGEAEKLFF. Full variable domain (outside the CDR3, taken from reference TRBV5-1 and TRBJ1-4): KAGVTQTPRYLIKTRGQQVTLSCSPISGHRSVSWYQQTPGQGLQFLFEYFSETQRNKGNFPGRFSGRQFSNSRSEMNVSTLELGDSALYLCASSLGEAEKLFFGSGTQLSVL.

V and J are TRBV5-1 and TRBJ2-2; 8 nucleotides match TRBD1. The CDR3 spans 15 residues. Germline loops: CDR1 SGHRS, CDR2 YFSETQ. Trimming took 4 bases from V and 2 from J; bases not matched to a gene: 4. CDR3 in DNA: TGCGCCAGCAGCCCAGGGGGCCTAAACACCGGGGAGCTGTTTTTT. Translated, it gives CASSPGGLNTGELFF.

The sample holds one count of this clone. Different DNA sequences within this sample yield the same CDR3. The genes are TRBV5-1 and TRBJ1-6; the D gene is possibly TRBD1 (6 bases). This CDR3 has 14 residues. Germline V gene sequence: CDR1 SGHRS, CDR2 YFSETQ. Trimming left V 1 base short and J 5 bases short, with 7 bases between. CDR3 nucleotide sequence: TGCGCCAGCAGCTTGAGGGGGAATAATTCACCCCTCCACTTT. This gives the protein CASSLRGNNSPLHF.

The rearrangement links TRBV4-1 to TRBJ2-3; 9 bases agree with TRBD2. V lost 3 bases, J lost 2 bases, and 6 bases stayed unmatched. The CDR3 runs 16 residues. In germline, CDR1 is MGHRA, CDR2 YSYEKL. CDR3 in amino acids: CASSQGSGGHTDTQYF. As DNA, the CDR3 is TGCGCCAGCAGCCAGGGTAGCGGGGGACACACAGATACGCAGTATTTT.

This chain connects TRBV28 to TRBJ1-5; 7 bases line up with TRBD1. This CDR3 is 15 amino acids long. V trimming: 6 bases; J trimming: 7 bases; junction bases outside the gene matches: 12. From germline, CDR1 is MDHEN and CDR2 SYDVKM. This CDR3 is CASRDRDRANQPQHF. CDR3 DNA sequence: TGTGCCAGCAGGGACCGCGACAGGGCAAACCAGCCCCAGCATTTT.